The present entry profiles one T cell receptor beta chain with its context. Its antigen is not known. This entry is derived from a study of OX40 agonist ivuxolimab in advanced cancers. Whole-study context: In this cohort, patients received ivuxolimab, an agonistic anti-OX40 (CD134) antibody.

Regarding the study as a whole: The average count of expanded clones was higher among CD8+ T cells than among CD4+.

Only in-frame clones appear in the TCRdb table, and some are missing; sequencing was by immunoSEQ multiplex PCR. The repertoire holds just under 60,000 clones, approximately 91% seen once, with about 4.1% in the top ten. The CDR3 has 10 residues. Between the trimmed V and J ends, which lost 9 bases and 3 bases, there was a span of 6 bases. The germline CDR1 and CDR2 sequences are SNHLY and FYNNEI. The TCR sequence derives from an adult with an advanced solid tumor such as melanoma, head and neck, liver or kidney cancer. The chain combines TRBV2 with TRBJ2-7, with no clear D. The specimen comprised CD4+ or CD8+ T cells sorted from blood, sampled in a trial of the OX40 agonist ivuxolimab. The CDR3 sequence: CASRGYEQYF. CDR3 in DNA: TGTGCCAGTCGTGGCTACGAGCAGTACTTC. The whole variable domain, remainder taken from reference TRBV2 and TRBJ2-7, is EPEVTQTPSHQVTQMGQEVILRCVPISNHLYFYWYRQILGQKVEFLVSFYNNEISEKSEIFDDQFSVERPDGSNFTLKIRSTKLEDSAMYFCASRGYEQYFGPGTRLTVT.